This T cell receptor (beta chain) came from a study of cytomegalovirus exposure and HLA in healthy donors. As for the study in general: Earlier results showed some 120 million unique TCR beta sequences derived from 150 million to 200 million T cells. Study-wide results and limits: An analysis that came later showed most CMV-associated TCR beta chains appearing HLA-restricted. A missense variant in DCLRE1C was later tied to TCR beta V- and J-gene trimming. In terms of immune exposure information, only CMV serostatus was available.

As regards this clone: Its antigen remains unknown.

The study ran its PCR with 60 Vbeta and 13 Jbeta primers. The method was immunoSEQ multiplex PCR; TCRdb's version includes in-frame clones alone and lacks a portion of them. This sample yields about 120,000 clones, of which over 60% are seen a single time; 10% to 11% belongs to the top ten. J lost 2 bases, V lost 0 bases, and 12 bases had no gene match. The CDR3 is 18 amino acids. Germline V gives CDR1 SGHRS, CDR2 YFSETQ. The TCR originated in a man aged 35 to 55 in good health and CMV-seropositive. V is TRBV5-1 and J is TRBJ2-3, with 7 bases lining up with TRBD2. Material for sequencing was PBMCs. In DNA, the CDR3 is TGCGCCAGCAGCTTGGGCCGAGGGCTAGCGGCTTACACAGATACGCAGTATTTT. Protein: CASSLGRGLAAYTDTQYF.